This paragraph covers one T cell receptor beta chain sequence. TCRdb processed the 5' RACE reads anew with MiXCR; each CDR3 protein has one entry. The sample has about 560,000 distinct CDR3 sequences; approximately 21% are singletons. The V and J ends lost 0 bases and 4 bases, in that order; junction bases with no gene match: 1. This CDR3 contains 14 residues. The germline V gene has CDR1 SGHTA and CDR2 FQGNSA. This sample was included in a study of T-cell memory formation after mild COVID-19. J is TRBJ1-2 and V is TRBV7-2; TRBD1 agrees at 8 bases. Source material: PBMCs or a T cell subset sorted from them (not recorded which). The TCR originated in an adult woman who had mild COVID-19 (a few samples of this study predate the infection). Cell type and time point are not known. The CDR3 spells CASSLADRAYGYTF. CDR3 in DNA: TGTGCCAGCAGCTTAGCGGACAGGGCCTATGGCTACACCTTC.